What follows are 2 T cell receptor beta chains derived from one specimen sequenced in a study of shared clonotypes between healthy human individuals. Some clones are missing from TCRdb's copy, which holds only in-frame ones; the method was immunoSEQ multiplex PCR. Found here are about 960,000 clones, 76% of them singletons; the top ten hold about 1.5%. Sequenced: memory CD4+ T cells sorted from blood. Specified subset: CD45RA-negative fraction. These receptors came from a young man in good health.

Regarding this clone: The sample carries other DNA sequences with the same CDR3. The CDR3 is CASSFSGTTDTQYF. CDR3 bases: TGCGCCAGCAGCTTTTCAGGTACCACAGATACGCAGTATTTT. The gene calls are TRBV5-1 and TRBJ2-3; no firm D call. V dropped 2 bases and J dropped 2 bases, with 9 bases sitting between them. The CDR3 totals 14 residues. Germline V gene data show CDR1 as SGHRS and CDR2 as YFSETQ.

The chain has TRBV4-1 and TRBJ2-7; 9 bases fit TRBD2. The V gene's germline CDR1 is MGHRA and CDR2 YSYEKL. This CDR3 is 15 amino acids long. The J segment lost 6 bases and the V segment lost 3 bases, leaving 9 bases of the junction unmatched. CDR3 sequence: CASSQGLAGLGEQYF. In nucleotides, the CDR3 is TGCGCCAGCAGCCAGGGGCTAGCGGGACTCGGCGAGCAGTACTTC.